This T cell receptor beta chain was obtained from a study of T cells after yellow fever vaccination. Overall study results and limits: Reappearance after the booster was seen for most primary-vaccination clones, at 95% to 96% CD4 and about 90% CD8.

The V gene lost 7 bases and the J gene lost 4 bases, with 21 bases spanning the gap. The CDR3 has 15 amino acids. Germline lookup yields CDR1 SGHNT and CDR2 YYREEE (reference sequence). This clonotype appeared many times. Antigen: not known. The authors made TCR cDNA by 5'RACE template switching, adding a universal primer site and UMIs. Using its own MiXCR run on the 5' RACE reads, TCRdb lists one record per CDR3 protein. The sample consists of approximately 30,000 distinct CDR3 sequences, around 4.8% of them appearing once. This sequence joins TRBV5-4 and TRBJ2-7, with a weak D call TRBD1 (5 bases). The sequence was obtained from a man under 40 who received the YFV17D yellow fever vaccine. Sequenced material: CD8+ T cells sorted from PBMCs, taken 5 days after the yellow fever booster vaccination. DNA of the CDR3: TGTGCCAGCCTTGTTCGGTTGTCCGGACAATACGAGCAGTACTTC. Its protein product is CASLVRLSGQYEQYF.